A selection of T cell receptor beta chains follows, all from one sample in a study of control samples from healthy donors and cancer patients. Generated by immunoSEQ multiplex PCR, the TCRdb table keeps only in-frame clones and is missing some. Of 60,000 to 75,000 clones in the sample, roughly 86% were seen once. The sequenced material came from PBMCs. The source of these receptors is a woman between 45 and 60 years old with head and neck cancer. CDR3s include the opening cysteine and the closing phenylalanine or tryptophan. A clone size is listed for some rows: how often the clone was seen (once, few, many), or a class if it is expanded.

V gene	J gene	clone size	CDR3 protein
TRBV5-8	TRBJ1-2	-	CASLPEDSEYPYGYTF
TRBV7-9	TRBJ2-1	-	CASSSSGAYFNEQFF
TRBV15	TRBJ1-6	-	CATSREQGAGPLHF
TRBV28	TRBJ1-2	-	CASSFGQGGRYGYTF
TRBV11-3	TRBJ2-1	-	CASSPGGGDEQFF
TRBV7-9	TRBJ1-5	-	CASSLGGHGQPQHF
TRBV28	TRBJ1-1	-	CASSEHPRGNTEAFF
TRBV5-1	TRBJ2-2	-	CASSLVGYDNTGELFF
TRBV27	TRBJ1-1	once	CASSLQGMARNTEAFF
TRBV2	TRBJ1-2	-	CASSPGTGGRGGYTF
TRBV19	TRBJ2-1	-	CASSRTSSSSYNEQFF
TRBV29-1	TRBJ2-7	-	CSARTGPYEQYF
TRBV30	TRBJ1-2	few	CAWSRSNYGYTF
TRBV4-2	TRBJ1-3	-	CASGVGGWDSGNTIYF
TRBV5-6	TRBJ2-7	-	CASSLTGTGGWEQYF
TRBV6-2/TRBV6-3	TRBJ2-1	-	CASSPEGGRDEQFF
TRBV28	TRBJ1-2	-	CASSLLGDRGYGYTF
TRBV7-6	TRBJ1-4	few	CASSLGPRGQGIATNEKLFF
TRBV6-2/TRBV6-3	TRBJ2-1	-	CASSSSGGSYNEQFF
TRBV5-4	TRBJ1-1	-	CASSLVRVGLNTEAFF
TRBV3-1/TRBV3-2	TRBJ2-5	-	CASSQGRAGGYETQYF
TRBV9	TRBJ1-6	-	CASSKSESPLHF
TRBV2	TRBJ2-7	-	CASSRQGGTYEQYF
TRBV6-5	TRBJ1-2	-	CASRTQNYGYTF
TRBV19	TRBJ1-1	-	CASSIVGGGTEAFF
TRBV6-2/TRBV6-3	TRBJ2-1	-	CASSPHPGAEQFF
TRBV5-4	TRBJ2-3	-	CASSSGTSGTDTQYF
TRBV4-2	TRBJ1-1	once	CASSQDGAGGRTEAFF
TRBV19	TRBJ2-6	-	CASRGRRAGANVLTF
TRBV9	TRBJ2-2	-	CASSVETDRVTGELFF
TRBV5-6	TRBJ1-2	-	CASSEGQNYGYTF
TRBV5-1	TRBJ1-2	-	CASSSTLSHGYTF